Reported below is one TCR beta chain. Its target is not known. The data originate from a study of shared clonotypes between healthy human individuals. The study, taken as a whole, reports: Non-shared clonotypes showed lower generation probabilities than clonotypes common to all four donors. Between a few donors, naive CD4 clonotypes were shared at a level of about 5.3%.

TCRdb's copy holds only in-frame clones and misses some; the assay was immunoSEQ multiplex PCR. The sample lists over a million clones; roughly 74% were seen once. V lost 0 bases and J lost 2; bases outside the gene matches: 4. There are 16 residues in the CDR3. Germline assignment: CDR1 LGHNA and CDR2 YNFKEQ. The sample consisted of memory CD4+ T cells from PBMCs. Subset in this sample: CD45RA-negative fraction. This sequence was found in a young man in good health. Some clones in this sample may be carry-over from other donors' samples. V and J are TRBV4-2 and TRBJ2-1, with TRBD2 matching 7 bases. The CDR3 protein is CASSQDLAVTYNEQFF. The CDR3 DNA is TGTGCCAGCAGCCAAGATCTAGCGGTCACCTACAATGAGCAGTTCTTC.